This TCR beta chain was sequenced for a study of T cell changes during pregnancy in multiple sclerosis. Sequenced by immunoSEQ multiplex PCR; TCRdb stores in-frame clones only, minus some. The table shows around 83,000 clones, with under 95% occurring only once. V was clipped by 4 bases and J by 3 bases, with 9 bases between them. The CDR3 spans 13 residues. The germline V gene has CDR1 SGHNT and CDR2 YYREEE (reference sequence). This specimen was CD4+ T cells from peripheral blood mononuclear cells, taken in the second trimester of pregnancy. The TCR comes from a female donor with multiple sclerosis, enrolled in a pregnancy study. The V and J genes are TRBV5-4 and TRBJ2-3, with D possibly being TRBD2 (6 bases). The CDR3 is CASSGGSTDTQYF. The DNA for the CDR3 is TGTGCCAGCAGCGGGGGGAGTACAGATACGCAGTATTTT. Using reference TRBV5-4 and TRBJ2-3 for the parts outside the CDR3, the full variable domain is ETGVTQSPTHLIKTRGQQVTLRCSSQSGHNTVSWYQQALGQGPQFIFQYYREEENGRGNFPPRFSGLQFPNYSSELNVNALELDDSALYLCASSGGSTDTQYFGPGTRLTVL.